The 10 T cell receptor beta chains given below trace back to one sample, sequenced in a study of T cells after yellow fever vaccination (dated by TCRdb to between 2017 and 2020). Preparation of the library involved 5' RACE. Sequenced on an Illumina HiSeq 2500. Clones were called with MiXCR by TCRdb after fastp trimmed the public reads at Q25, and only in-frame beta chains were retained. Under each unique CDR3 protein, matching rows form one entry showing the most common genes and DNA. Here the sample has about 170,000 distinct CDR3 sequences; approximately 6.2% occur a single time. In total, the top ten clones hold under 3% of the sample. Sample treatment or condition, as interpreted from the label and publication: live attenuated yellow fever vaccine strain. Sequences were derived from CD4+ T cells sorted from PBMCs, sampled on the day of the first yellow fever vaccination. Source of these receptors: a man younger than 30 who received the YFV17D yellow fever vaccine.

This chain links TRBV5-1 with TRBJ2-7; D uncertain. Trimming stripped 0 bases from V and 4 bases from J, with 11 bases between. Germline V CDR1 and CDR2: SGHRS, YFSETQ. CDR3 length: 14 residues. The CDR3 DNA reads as TGCGCCAGCAGCTTGGGTTCGCAGCCGTACGAGCAGTACGTC. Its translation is CASSLGSQPYEQYV.

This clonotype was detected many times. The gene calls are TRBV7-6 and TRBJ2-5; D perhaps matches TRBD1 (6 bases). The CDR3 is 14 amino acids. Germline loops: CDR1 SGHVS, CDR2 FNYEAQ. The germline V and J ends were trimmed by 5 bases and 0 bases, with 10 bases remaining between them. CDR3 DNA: TGTGCCAGCAGCGCGTACAGGGACCAAGAGACCCAGTACTTC. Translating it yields CASSAYRDQETQYF.

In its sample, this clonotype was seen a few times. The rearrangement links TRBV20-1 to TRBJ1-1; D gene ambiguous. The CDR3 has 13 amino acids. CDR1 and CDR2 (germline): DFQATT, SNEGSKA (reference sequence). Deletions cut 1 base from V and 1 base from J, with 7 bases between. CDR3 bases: TGCAGTGCTAGAGTTTCTGGGAACACTGAAGCTTTCTTT. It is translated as CSARVSGNTEAFF.

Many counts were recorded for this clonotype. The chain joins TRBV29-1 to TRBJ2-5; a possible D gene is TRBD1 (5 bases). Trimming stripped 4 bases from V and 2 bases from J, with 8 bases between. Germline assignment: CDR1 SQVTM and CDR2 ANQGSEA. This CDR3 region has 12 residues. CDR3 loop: CSVGQGQETQYF. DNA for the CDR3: TGCAGCGTTGGTCAGGGACAAGAGACCCAGTACTTC.

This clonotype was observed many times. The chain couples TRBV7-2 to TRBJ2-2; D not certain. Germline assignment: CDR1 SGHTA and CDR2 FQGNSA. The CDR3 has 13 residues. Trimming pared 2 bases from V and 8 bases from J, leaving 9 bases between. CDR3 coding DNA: TGTGCCAGCAGCTTACCCCTGGCTGGGGAGCTGTTTTTT. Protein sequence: CASSLPLAGELFF.

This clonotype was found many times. In DNA, the CDR3 is TGTGCCAGCAGTTTCCAGGGGTCCGAGACCCAGTACTTC. It codes for CASSFQGSETQYF. The chain uses TRBV12-3 or TRBV12-4 and TRBJ2-5; possible D gene TRBD1, 6 bases. Trimming took off 3 bases at V and 5 bases at J, with 10 bases between the two ends. This CDR3 contains 13 residues.

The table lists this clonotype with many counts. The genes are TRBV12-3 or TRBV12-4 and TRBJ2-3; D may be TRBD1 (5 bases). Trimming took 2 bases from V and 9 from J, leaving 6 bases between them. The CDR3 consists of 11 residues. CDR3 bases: TGTGCCAGCAGTTTAAAGGGGACGCAGTATTTT. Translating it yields CASSLKGTQYF.

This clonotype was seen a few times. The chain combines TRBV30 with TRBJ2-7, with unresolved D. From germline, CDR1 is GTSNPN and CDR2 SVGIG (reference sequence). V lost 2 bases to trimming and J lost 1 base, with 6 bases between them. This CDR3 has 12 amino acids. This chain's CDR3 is CAWSSLSYEQYF. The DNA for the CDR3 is TGTGCCTGGAGTTCCCTATCCTACGAGCAGTACTTC.

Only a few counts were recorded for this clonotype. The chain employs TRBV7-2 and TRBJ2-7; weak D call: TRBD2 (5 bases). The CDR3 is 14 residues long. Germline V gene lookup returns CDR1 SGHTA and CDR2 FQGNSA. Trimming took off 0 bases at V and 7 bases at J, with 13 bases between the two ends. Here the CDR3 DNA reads TGTGCCAGCAGCTTAGCTACTAGACCGGGAGAGCAGTACTTC. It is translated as CASSLATRPGEQYF.

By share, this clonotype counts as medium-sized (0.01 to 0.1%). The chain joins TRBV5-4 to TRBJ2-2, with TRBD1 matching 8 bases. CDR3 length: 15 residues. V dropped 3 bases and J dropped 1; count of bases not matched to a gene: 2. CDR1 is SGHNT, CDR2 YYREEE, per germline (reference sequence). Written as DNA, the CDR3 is TGTGCCAGCAGCTCCGGGACAGGGAACACCGGGGAGCTGTTTTTT. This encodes CASSSGTGNTGELFF.